These 23 T cell receptor beta chains were all obtained from the same sample, sequenced in a study of shared clonotypes between healthy human individuals. CD8 cells regarded as naive lacked CD45RO, were positively chosen for CCR7, and omitted terminally differentiated effector memory CD45RA+ cells. Here immunoSEQ multiplex PCR was the method, and the copy in TCRdb shows in-frame clones only, minus some. The repertoire holds over 750,000 clones, 96% seen once, with less than 0.25% in the top ten. The specimen was naive CD8+ T cells sorted from blood. These receptors all stem from a man aged 25 to 40 in good health.

This clone was recorded once. The chain joins TRBV11-3 to TRBJ2-2, with 8 positions matching TRBD1. The trim removed 5 bases at V and 5 bases at J, leaving 4 bases unmatched. This CDR3 is built from 14 residues. The germline V gene has CDR1 SGHNT and CDR2 YENEEA. The chain's CDR3 is CASSPRTGTGELFF. DNA for the CDR3: TGTGCCAGCAGCCCGCGGACAGGGACCGGGGAGCTGTTTTTT.

This clone appeared a single time. The chain has TRBV5-6 and TRBJ1-2, with 8 positions matching TRBD1. CDR3 length: 15 residues. Germline CDR1 is SGHDT and CDR2 is YYEEEE. Losses at the gene ends were 3 bases for V and 5 bases for J; bases not matched to a gene: 9. In DNA, the CDR3 is TGTGCCAGCAGCTCGGATGGACAGGGAGTTTATGGCTACACCTTC. This gives the protein CASSSDGQGVYGYTF.

The gene calls are TRBV6-5 and TRBJ2-2; D unresolved. Trimming took off 2 bases at V and 3 bases at J, with 7 bases between the two ends. The CDR3 is 14 residues long. The germline V gene encodes CDR1 MNHEY and CDR2 SVGAGI. The CDR3 DNA follows: TGTGCCAGCAGTTACGGCGCGGACACCGGGGAGCTGTTTTTT. Translated: CASSYGADTGELFF.

The chain has TRBV6-5 and TRBJ2-2; the D is unclear. Germline V gene data show CDR1 as MNHEY and CDR2 as SVGAGI. This CDR3 is built from 13 residues. Between the trimmed V and J ends, which lost 6 bases and 2 bases, there was a span of 7 bases. CDR3 residues: CASSWGNTGELFF. The CDR3 DNA is TGTGCCAGCAGCTGGGGAAACACCGGGGAGCTGTTTTTT.

This rearrangement joins TRBV19 to TRBJ1-1, with TRBD1 matching over 7 bases. The germline gives CDR1 LNHDA, CDR2 SQIVND (reference sequence). This CDR3 contains 14 residues. Trimming cost V 4 bases and J 10 bases; bases outside gene matches: 12. The CDR3 DNA reads TGTGCCAGTAGTACCTTGGAGGGGGCGAGACGAGCTTTCTTT. Encoded protein: CASSTLEGARRAFF.

In the case of this clone: Other DNA variants within this sample encode the same CDR3. DNA of the CDR3: TGTGCCTGGACCCCCGGAGGAAACACTGAAGCTTTCTTT. Its translation is CAWTPGGNTEAFF. The chain employs TRBV30 and TRBJ1-1; D uncertain. CDR3 length: 13 residues. Between the trimmed V and J ends, which lost 4 bases and 2 bases, there was a span of 11 bases. CDR1 is GTSNPN, CDR2 SVGIG, per germline (reference sequence).

This clone occurred once. This rearrangement joins TRBV5-1 to TRBJ2-7; D is ambiguous. Germline values: CDR1 SGHRS, CDR2 YFSETQ. The V and J ends lost 0 bases and 3 bases respectively, with 13 bases between them. The CDR3 covers 15 residues. The CDR3 sequence is CASSLERASVYEQYF. CDR3 sequence (DNA): TGCGCCAGCAGCTTGGAAAGGGCATCCGTCTACGAGCAGTACTTC.

This chain uses TRBV9 with TRBJ2-7; tentatively, D is TRBD1 (6 bases). This CDR3 is 16 amino acids long. Germline V gene data show CDR1 as SGDLS and CDR2 as YYNGEE. Trimming left V 2 bases short and J 2 bases short, with 17 bases between. The CDR3 DNA reads TGTGCCAGCAGCGTGAGGGACCGGGACATTGCCTACGAGCAGTACTTC. It codes for CASSVRDRDIAYEQYF.

The genes are TRBV7-2 and TRBJ2-2; TRBD2 agrees at 13 bases. J was trimmed by 6 bases and V by 5 bases; bases with no gene match: 15. The CDR3 sequence is 19 residues long. The V gene's germline CDR1 is SGHTA and CDR2 FQGNSA. The DNA of the CDR3 is TGTGCCAGCAGCAGATTTCCCGGACTAGCGGGAGCCTACGCCGGGGAGCTGTTTTTT. This encodes CASSRFPGLAGAYAGELFF.

The chain combines TRBV4-3 with TRBJ2-7, with 9 bases lining up with TRBD1. This CDR3 spans 16 amino acids. V shed 0 bases and J 2 bases; nucleotides not matched to a gene: 5. Germline CDR1 and CDR2: LGHNA and YSLEER. Here the CDR3 reads CASSQDPGTGTYEQYF. The CDR3 DNA follows: TGCGCCAGCAGCCAAGATCCCGGGACAGGGACCTACGAGCAGTACTTC.

The V and J genes are TRBV19 and TRBJ2-2; the match to TRBD2 covers 7 bases. V dropped 3 bases and J dropped 3; count of bases not matched to a gene: 7. This CDR3 has 16 amino acids. CDR1 LNHDA and CDR2 SQIVND come from the germline V gene (reference sequence). For the CDR3, the DNA is TGTGCCAGTAGTATGTTAACTAGCGAGTACACCGGGGAGCTGTTTTTT. It encodes CASSMLTSEYTGELFF.

A single count supports this clone. The chain links TRBV15 to TRBJ2-7; 7 bases match TRBD2. CDR3 length: 13 amino acids. Trimming at V came to 9 bases and at J to 4 bases, leaving 9 bases not matched to a gene. Per the germline V gene, CDR1 is LNHNV and CDR2 is YYDKDF (reference sequence). CDR3 region: CATAGGSAYEQYF. The CDR3, as DNA: TGTGCCACTGCCGGGGGGAGCGCGTACGAGCAGTACTTC.

The chain is built from TRBV6-6 and TRBJ1-5, with D perhaps matching TRBD1 (6 bases). Per germline, CDR1 MNHNY and CDR2 SVGAGI (reference sequence). The CDR3 has 15 amino acids. V shed 0 bases and J shed 6 bases, with 12 bases lying between them. The CDR3 region is CASSYSGRGSQPQHF. CDR3 sequence (DNA): TGTGCCAGCAGTTACTCTGGCAGGGGAAGTCAGCCCCAGCATTTT.

This clone was detected once. The chain recombines TRBV4-3 with TRBJ1-1; D gene ambiguous. V lost 1 base to trimming and J lost 1 base, with 10 bases between them. The length of the CDR3 is 15 residues. In germline, CDR1 is LGHNA, CDR2 YSLEER. The DNA of the CDR3 is TGCGCCAGCAGCCAAGTACTAAGCGGGAACACTGAAGCTTTCTTT. Translation: CASSQVLSGNTEAFF.

The rearrangement joins TRBV9 to TRBJ1-3; 9 nucleotides align to TRBD1. The CDR3 has 15 residues. The J segment lost 2 bases and the V segment lost 3 bases, leaving 3 bases of the junction unmatched. Per germline, CDR1 SGDLS and CDR2 YYNGEE. The CDR3 nucleotides read TGTGCCAGCAGCGCACAGGGGGCGCCTGGAAACACCATATATTTT. It codes for CASSAQGAPGNTIYF.

This rearrangement joins TRBV25-1 to TRBJ1-1; D unresolved. CDR1 is MGHDK and CDR2 is SYGVNS in the germline V gene. Trimming cost V 8 bases and J 11 bases, with 15 bases left between them. The CDR3 contains 11 residues. In DNA, the CDR3 is TGTGCCAGCTGTAGCTTGGAGGTGGCTTTCTTT. This sequence encodes CASCSLEVAFF.

The chain couples TRBV29-1 to TRBJ1-1; tentatively, D is TRBD1 (5 bases). The CDR3 runs to 12 residues. Germline CDR1 and CDR2: SQVTM and ANQGSEA. With 6 bases removed from V and 8 bases from J, the gap between germline ends came to 16 bases. The CDR3 coding sequence is TGCAGCGTCAAAGCCAGGGAGTTGGAAGCTTTCTTT. Protein: CSVKARELEAFF.

The chain links TRBV18 to TRBJ2-1; 7 bases map to TRBD1. The CDR3 sequence is 14 residues long. CDR1 and CDR2 from the germline V gene are KGHSH and LQKENI. J gave up 9 bases and V 6 bases, and 11 bases lay outside the gene matches. The CDR3 DNA reads as TGTGCCAGCTCCCAGGCTAGACAGGGTGGTGAGCAGTTCTTC. Translated: CASSQARQGGEQFF.

This chain joins TRBV18 and TRBJ1-2; TRBD1 matches at 7 bases. The CDR3 spans 16 residues. The V gene end was trimmed by 3 bases and the J gene end by 2 bases; junction bases not matched to a gene: 9. Germline loops: CDR1 KGHSH, CDR2 LQKENI. The CDR3 sequence: CASSPLTGEVNYGYTF. The CDR3 DNA sequence: TGTGCCAGCTCACCGCTTACAGGGGAGGTAAACTATGGCTACACCTTC.

This chain links TRBV10-3 with TRBJ1-5, with TRBD1 as a possible D gene (5 bases). Trimming pared 6 bases from V and 1 base from J, leaving 10 bases between. The germline V gene encodes CDR1 ENHRY and CDR2 SYGVKD. CDR3 length: 14 residues. The CDR3 DNA is TGTGCCATCAGCGAGGACATCAGCAATCAGCCCCAGCATTTT. Protein product: CAISEDISNQPQHF.

The chain couples TRBV9 to TRBJ2-7, with 9 bases fitting TRBD2. The V segment lost 3 bases and the J segment 4 bases; nucleotides outside the gene matches: 11. This CDR3 contains 16 residues. Germline values: CDR1 SGDLS, CDR2 YYNGEE. The CDR3 nucleotides read TGTGCCAGCAGCGCCAACGGGGCGGGAGGGCCTTACGAGCAGTACTTC. It is translated as CASSANGAGGPYEQYF.

The chain employs TRBV5-4 and TRBJ2-3; D tentatively reads TRBD1 or TRBD2 (5 bases each). The ends were cut back, 4 bases at V and 5 bases at J, with 17 bases in the middle. Germline V gene data show CDR1 as SGHNT and CDR2 as YYREEE (reference sequence). The CDR3 sequence is 15 residues long. The CDR3 nucleotides read TGTGCCAGCAGCCTGTGGGACCTGCAGATAGATACGCAGTATTTT. This codes for CASSLWDLQIDTQYF.

The genes are TRBV7-9 and TRBJ1-3, with 8 nucleotides matching TRBD1. V gave up 6 bases and J gave up 7 bases; unmatched junction bases: 11. Germline V CDR1 and CDR2: SEHNR, FQNEAQ (reference sequence). CDR3 length: 15 amino acids. CDR3 loop: CASSLLDRGDNTIYF. The CDR3 DNA is TGTGCCAGCAGTCTATTAGACAGGGGAGATAACACCATATATTTT.